Following are 3 T cell receptor beta chains from one sample sequenced in a study of T cells in Graves' hyperthyroidism and ophthalmopathy. Authors of the study amplified TCR beta CDR3 regions from RNA transcripts. In the first-round RT-PCR of the TCR CDR3, the HTBI primer set was used. TCRdb itself ran the multiplex PCR reads through MiXCR, one entry per CDR3 protein. This sample has 600,000 to 800,000 distinct CDR3 sequences, with around 40% found just once. The sample comprised blood. Receptors originate from a woman between 35 and 50 years old with Graves' hyperthyroidism.

This clonotype was seen a handful of times. The genes are TRBV7-2 and TRBJ1-5, with 8 bases that match TRBD1. Germline V gene lookup returns CDR1 SGHTA and CDR2 FQGNSA. The CDR3 runs to 17 residues. Trimming at V came to 5 bases and at J to 1 base, leaving 10 bases not matched to a gene. CDR3 sequence (DNA): TGTGCCAGCAGCCAGGCAGGGGGCATAGACAGCAATCAGCCCCAGCATTTT. Protein: CASSQAGGIDSNQPQHF.

The gene calls are TRBV7-2 and TRBJ1-2; D not resolved. CDR1 and CDR2 (germline): SGHTA, FQGNSA. This CDR3 is 14 amino acids long. Trimming stripped 5 bases from V and 5 bases from J, with 15 bases between. As DNA, the CDR3 is TGTGCCAGCAGCCCCGACTGGGAGCTTTATGGCTACACCTTC. Protein sequence: CASSPDWELYGYTF. The complete variable domain, with remaining parts taken from reference TRBV7-2 and TRBJ1-2, reads GAGVSQSPSNKVTEKGKDVELRCDPISGHTALYWYRQSLGQGLEFLIYFQGNSAPDKSGLPSDRFSAERTGGSVSTLTIQRTQQEDSAVYLCASSPDWELYGYTFGSGTRLTVV.

The CDR3 nucleotides read TGTGCCAGCAGCTCGACGACAGGGTATCATAATGGCTACACCTTC. Its translation: CASSSTTGYHNGYTF. This chain connects TRBV27 to TRBJ1-2; 7 bases map to TRBD1. Germline V CDR1 and CDR2: MNHEY, SMNVEV (reference sequence). The V segment lost 6 bases and the J segment 6 bases; nucleotides outside the gene matches: 13. The CDR3 length is 15 residues.